These 31 T cell receptor beta chains originate from one sample sequenced in a study of human T cells and chemical hapten exposure. Time point in this sample: patch test 1, 2 weeks after DPC sensitization. The sample's treatment: therapeutic diphenylcyclopropenone sensitization with weekly scalp DPC. TCRdb re-derived calls from the RACE reads in MiXCR, one entry per CDR3 protein. The table has 180,000 or so distinct CDR3 sequences, 20% to 25% seen once; the top ten hold roughly 6.7%. This sample comprised whole blood, obtained in connection with sensitization to the hapten diphenylcyclopropenone (DPC). The receptors come from a woman aged 45-59 years with alopecia areata. Some clones in this sample may be carry-over from other donors' samples.

This clonotype was counted only a few times. V is TRBV9 and J is TRBJ1-3; tentatively, D is TRBD1 (6 bases). The length of the CDR3 is 18 residues. Germline V gene data show CDR1 as SGDLS and CDR2 as YYNGEE. Trimming removed 2 bases at V and 4 bases at J, with 22 bases between. The CDR3 DNA reads TGTGCCAGCAGCGTGGTCGGTAGTGCGGGGGCGATCGGAAACACCATATATTTT. Translated: CASSVVGSAGAIGNTIYF.

In this sample, this clonotype turned up a few times. The J gene is TRBJ1-1, the V gene TRBV20-1; no firm D call. There are 11 residues in the CDR3. Trimming shortened V by 5 bases and J by 7 bases, and 11 bases separated the two germline ends. Per the germline V gene, CDR1 is DFQATT and CDR2 is SNEGSKA (reference sequence). DNA of the CDR3: TGCAGTGCTCCCTCCCAGGTTGAAGCTTTCTTT. It translates to CSAPSQVEAFF.

This clonotype was detected a few times. The chain has TRBV24-1 and TRBJ2-3, with 11 bases fitting TRBD2. Germline V lookup: CDR1 KGHDR, CDR2 SFDVKD. CDR3 length: 16 residues. V lost 6 bases, J lost 6 bases, and 10 bases stayed unmatched. The CDR3 DNA sequence: TGTGCCACCAGTTCTACTAGCGGGAGAATGAGGGATACGCAGTATTTT. Translated, it gives CATSSTSGRMRDTQYF.

In this sample, this clonotype turned up a few times. The chain joins TRBV15 to TRBJ1-4; tentative D call: TRBD1 (6 bases). Germline loops: CDR1 LNHNV, CDR2 YYDKDF (reference sequence). The V end lost 2 bases, the J end lost 7 bases, and 17 bases lay between the germline ends. The CDR3 runs to 16 residues. Written as DNA, the CDR3 is TGTGCCACCAGCAGAAGAGGTTCGGGGGGCCGTGAAAAACTGTTTTTT. This sequence encodes CATSRRGSGGREKLFF.

This clonotype turned up a few times. The chain carries TRBV5-1 and TRBJ2-3; 13 nucleotides line up with TRBD2. The CDR3 is 16 residues long. Germline V gene data show CDR1 as SGHRS and CDR2 as YFSETQ. V was pared by 6 bases and J by 4 bases, with 8 bases of the junction left unmatched. CDR3 sequence reads: CASINGLAGVSDTQYF. Written as DNA, the CDR3 is TGCGCCAGCATTAACGGACTAGCGGGAGTGTCAGATACGCAGTATTTT.

There are a few counts of this clonotype. The chain uses TRBV28 and TRBJ2-7; no firm D call. CDR1 MDHEN and CDR2 SYDVKM come from the germline V gene. Deletions cut 7 bases from V and 2 bases from J, with 12 bases between. The length of the CDR3 is 13 residues. CDR3 residues: CASTNTNTYEQYF. CDR3 DNA sequence: TGTGCCAGCACTAATACAAATACCTACGAGCAGTACTTC.

This chain joins TRBV27 and TRBJ2-1; no clear D gene. The germline CDR1 and CDR2 sequences are MNHEY and SMNVEV (reference sequence). V was trimmed by 4 bases and J by 6 bases, leaving 10 bases between them. The CDR3 totals 13 residues. In nucleotides, the CDR3 is TGTGCCAGCAGTTCCCAGGAGAGCAATGAGCAGTTCTTC. This translates into CASSSQESNEQFF.

This clonotype was observed a handful of times. This chain links TRBV2 with TRBJ1-2, with D unresolved. This CDR3 has 14 residues. Germline values: CDR1 SNHLY, CDR2 FYNNEI. Trimming removed 3 bases from V and 4 bases from J, with 12 bases in between. The CDR3 protein is CASSDSRSVYGYTF. The CDR3 DNA is TGTGCCAGCAGTGATTCGAGGAGTGTCTATGGCTACACCTTC.

This chain connects TRBV3-1 to TRBJ1-1; D may be TRBD1 (6 bases). CDR1 is LGHDT and CDR2 is YNNKEL in the germline V gene (reference sequence). The CDR3 runs to 13 residues. V lost 5 bases to trimming and J lost 3 bases, with 10 bases between them. The CDR3 DNA follows: TGTGCCAGCAGCACTACAGGGTACACTGAAGCTTTCTTT. Amino acid sequence: CASSTTGYTEAFF.

A few counts support this clonotype. The chain couples TRBV29-1 to TRBJ1-3; TRBD1 might be the D (5 bases). Per the germline V gene, CDR1 is SQVTM and CDR2 is ANQGSEA. This CDR3 is 13 amino acids long. The V end lost 1 base, the J end lost 9 bases, and 13 bases lay between the germline ends. CDR3 residues: CSVEGTTGGTIYF. The CDR3 nucleotides read TGCAGCGTTGAAGGGACAACTGGAGGCACCATATATTTT.

This clonotype was counted only a few times. The J gene is TRBJ2-5, the V gene TRBV6-6, with TRBD2 matching over 8 bases. The CDR3 is 16 amino acids. The trim removed 6 bases at V and 2 bases at J, leaving 11 bases unmatched. Per germline, CDR1 MNHNY and CDR2 SVGAGI (reference sequence). The CDR3 here is CASRTASGSRQETQYF. The CDR3 DNA is TGTGCCAGCAGGACTGCTAGCGGGTCAAGGCAAGAGACCCAGTACTTC.

This clonotype came up many times. The rearrangement links TRBV6-1 to TRBJ2-5, with D uncertain. Trimming cost V 3 bases and J 7 bases, with 12 bases left between them. The CDR3 consists of 13 residues. Germline-derived CDR1 and CDR2 are MNHNS and SASEGT. The DNA for the CDR3 is TGTGCCAGCAGTGATGGAGTTCTTGGGACCCAGTACTTC. Protein sequence: CASSDGVLGTQYF.

This clonotype was counted a few times. This rearrangement joins TRBV29-1 to TRBJ2-6, with D maybe TRBD1 (5 bases). This CDR3 is 18 amino acids long. The V gene lost 5 bases and the J gene lost 0 bases, with 20 bases spanning the gap. Germline V gives CDR1 SQVTM, CDR2 ANQGSEA. As DNA, the CDR3 is TGCAGCGTTTTGTACCCAGGCAGGGTCGCCTCTGGGGCCAACGTCCTGACTTTC. This sequence encodes CSVLYPGRVASGANVLTF.

The rearrangement joins TRBV18 to TRBJ1-6; 7 nucleotides agree with TRBD1. V dropped 5 bases and J dropped 8; count of bases not matched to a gene: 6. The CDR3 loop spans 14 amino acids. Germline V gene sequence: CDR1 KGHSH, CDR2 LQKENI. DNA for the CDR3: TGTGCCAGCTCAAGGGACAGTATGGATTCACCCCTCCACTTT. This translates into CASSRDSMDSPLHF. Full variable domain (outside the CDR3, taken from reference TRBV18 and TRBJ1-6): NAGVMQNPRHLVRRRGQEARLRCSPMKGHSHVYWYRQLPEEGLKFMVYLQKENIIDESGMPKERFSAEFPKEGPSILRIQQVVRGDSAAYFCASSRDSMDSPLHFGNGTRLTVT.

There are a few counts of this clonotype. The gene calls are TRBV5-1 and TRBJ2-5, with TRBD2 identical over 8 bases. Trimming cost V 10 bases and J 5 bases; bases outside gene matches: 10. The germline V gene has CDR1 SGHRS and CDR2 YFSETQ. The CDR3 has 13 amino acids. The CDR3 loop reads CAPRRGEVETQYF. The CDR3, as DNA: TGCGCCCCAAGGCGGGGGGAGGTGGAGACCCAGTACTTC.

V gene TRBV5-1 combines with J gene TRBJ2-5; either TRBD1 or TRBD2 may fit D (5 bases each). The germline gives CDR1 SGHRS, CDR2 YFSETQ. V shed 4 bases and J shed 0 bases, with 7 bases lying between them. CDR3 length: 13 residues. Here the CDR3 DNA reads TGCGCCAGCAGCCCGGGACACCAAGAGACCCAGTACTTC. Its translation: CASSPGHQETQYF.

This clonotype showed up many times. CDR3 bases: TGTGCCAGCAGTTACCGACTAGCGGGAGTCTACGAGCAGTACTTC. Translation: CASSYRLAGVYEQYF. The chain uses TRBV6-2 or TRBV6-3 and TRBJ2-7; the match to TRBD2 covers 12 bases. The CDR3 covers 15 residues. The J segment lost 3 bases and the V segment lost 2 bases, leaving 2 bases of the junction unmatched. Germline CDR1 and CDR2: MNHEY and SVGEGT.

V and J are TRBV28 and TRBJ2-2, with a possible D match to TRBD1 (6 bases). V shed 3 bases and J shed 6 bases, with 17 bases lying between them. Germline V gene sequence: CDR1 MDHEN, CDR2 SYDVKM. The CDR3 has 16 amino acids. CDR3 in DNA: TGTGCCAGCAGTTTTCTACAGGGCAAATTAGCCGGGGAGCTGTTTTTT. Its protein product is CASSFLQGKLAGELFF.

This chain joins TRBV20-1 and TRBJ2-1; 10 nucleotides align to TRBD1. Germline V gene sequence: CDR1 DFQATT, CDR2 SNEGSKA (reference sequence). The CDR3 consists of 13 residues. The junction had 4 bases not matched to a gene; V was cut back by 2 bases and J by 9 bases. CDR3 residues: CSARSGQGTEQFF. In nucleotides, the CDR3 is TGCAGTGCTAGATCGGGACAGGGGACTGAGCAGTTCTTC.

This chain uses TRBV2 with TRBJ2-7; possibly TRBD1 or TRBD2 for D (5 bases each). Trimming stripped 6 bases from V and 0 bases from J, with 15 bases between. In germline, CDR1 is SNHLY, CDR2 FYNNEI. CDR3 length equals 15 residues. The CDR3 spells CASSHPGTVSYEQYF. CDR3 in DNA: TGTGCCAGCAGCCACCCCGGGACGGTCTCCTACGAGCAGTACTTC.

This clonotype was seen a handful of times. The chain joins TRBV5-1 to TRBJ1-2; no firm D call. V was clipped by 0 bases and J by 4 bases, with 10 bases between them. Germline loops: CDR1 SGHRS, CDR2 YFSETQ. CDR3 length equals 14 residues. In nucleotides, the CDR3 is TGCGCCAGCAGCTTGGAGTCAGCCGGCTATGGCTACACCTTC. Residues: CASSLESAGYGYTF. Full variable domain (rest looked up from reference TRBV5-1 and TRBJ1-2): KAGVTQTPRYLIKTRGQQVTLSCSPISGHRSVSWYQQTPGQGLQFLFEYFSETQRNKGNFPGRFSGRQFSNSRSEMNVSTLELGDSALYLCASSLESAGYGYTFGSGTRLTVV.

This chain links TRBV15 with TRBJ2-2; D is perhaps TRBD1 (5 bases). Trimming removed 1 base from V and 5 bases from J, with 14 bases in between. CDR3 length equals 16 residues. CDR1 LNHNV and CDR2 YYDKDF come from the germline V gene (reference sequence). CDR3 loop: CATSRARQLGTGELFF. The CDR3, as DNA: TGTGCCACCAGCAGAGCTCGACAGTTGGGAACCGGGGAGCTGTTTTTT.

A few counts support this clonotype. This sequence joins TRBV30 and TRBJ1-1; no reliable D call. Looked up from germline, CDR1 is GTSNPN and CDR2 is SVGIG (reference sequence). Trimming removed 2 bases at V and 0 bases at J, with 10 bases between. This CDR3 region has 14 residues. This CDR3 reads CAWSSTFVNTEAFF. The DNA of the CDR3 is TGTGCCTGGAGTTCGACTTTTGTGAACACTGAAGCTTTCTTT.

This clonotype was seen a few times. The chain joins TRBV27 to TRBJ1-2, with D hard to call. This CDR3 is 14 amino acids long. Germline CDR1 and CDR2: MNHEY and SMNVEV (reference sequence). Between the trimmed V and J ends, which lost 5 bases and 5 bases, there was a span of 15 bases. The CDR3 loop is CASSQRRMPYGYTF. Written as DNA, the CDR3 is TGTGCCAGCAGTCAACGACGAATGCCTTATGGCTACACCTTC.

The chain joins TRBV25-1 to TRBJ1-2; D may be TRBD1 (6 bases). V shed 3 bases and J shed 6 bases, with 11 bases lying between them. The CDR3 totals 13 residues. Germline lookup yields CDR1 MGHDK and CDR2 SYGVNS. The CDR3 sequence: CASSDWGGHGYTF. The CDR3 bases are TGTGCCAGCAGTGATTGGGGGGGCCATGGCTACACCTTC.

This clonotype was counted at least ten times. The chain combines TRBV5-1 with TRBJ2-1; the D call may be TRBD1 or TRBD2 (7 bases each). Per the germline V gene, CDR1 is SGHRS and CDR2 is YFSETQ. V lost 8 bases and J lost 5, with 17 bases in between. The CDR3 is 14 amino acids. CDR3 amino acids: CASERDSANNEQFF. The CDR3 DNA reads TGCGCCAGTGAGCGGGACAGCGCAAACAATGAGCAGTTCTTC.

This clonotype was counted a few times. The CDR3 DNA reads as TGTGCCAGCAGCTTAGATAACCATGCAACTAATGAAAAACTGTTTTTT. Amino acid sequence: CASSLDNHATNEKLFF. The chain joins TRBV11-2 to TRBJ1-4; D call uncertain. The CDR3 runs 16 residues. The ends were cut back, 0 bases at V and 0 bases at J, with 8 bases in the middle. CDR1 and CDR2 (germline): SGHAT, FQNNGV.

This chain connects TRBV25-1 to TRBJ1-2; D unclear. Per germline, CDR1 MGHDK and CDR2 SYGVNS. The CDR3 is 13 amino acids. Trimming removed 3 bases at V and 1 base at J, with 6 bases between. The DNA for the CDR3 is TGTGCCAGCAGTGAGAAACTTAACTATGGCTACACCTTC. Its protein is CASSEKLNYGYTF.

This clonotype has more than one count but fewer than ten. The genes are TRBV29-1 and TRBJ2-5, with D maybe TRBD2 (5 bases). In germline, CDR1 is SQVTM, CDR2 ANQGSEA. The CDR3 consists of 12 residues. The CDR3 DNA is TGCATCGTCGGAGGAACCGAAGAGACCCAGTACTTC. Protein: CIVGGTEETQYF.

This clonotype was counted once. The rearrangement uses TRBV6-5 and TRBJ2-7, with 8 bases matching TRBD1. This CDR3 has 15 residues. Germline assignment: CDR1 MNHEY and CDR2 SVGAGI. Losses at the gene ends were 0 bases for V and 4 bases for J; bases not matched to a gene: 5. The CDR3 is CASSYSRGQAYEQYF. CDR3 DNA: TGTGCCAGCAGTTACTCGAGGGGACAGGCTTACGAGCAGTACTTC.

The chain employs TRBV3-1 and TRBJ2-6; a possible D gene is TRBD2 (6 bases). With 5 bases removed from V and 8 bases from J, the gap between germline ends came to 16 bases. This CDR3 has 15 residues. Germline V gene sequence: CDR1 LGHDT, CDR2 YNNKEL (reference sequence). The CDR3 coding sequence is TGTGCCAGCAGCTATAGGTCGGCGGGGACCAACGTCCTGACTTTC. Translated: CASSYRSAGTNVLTF.